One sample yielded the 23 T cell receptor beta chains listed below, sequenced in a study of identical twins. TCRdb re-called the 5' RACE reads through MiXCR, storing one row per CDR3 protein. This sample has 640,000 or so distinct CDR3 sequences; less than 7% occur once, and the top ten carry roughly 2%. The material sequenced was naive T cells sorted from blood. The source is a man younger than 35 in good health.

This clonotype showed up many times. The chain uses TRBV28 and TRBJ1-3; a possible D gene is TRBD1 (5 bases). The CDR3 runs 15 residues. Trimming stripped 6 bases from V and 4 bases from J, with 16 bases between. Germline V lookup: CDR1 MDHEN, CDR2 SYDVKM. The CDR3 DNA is TGTGCCAGCAGAGGGGTCAGGGTCCCCGGAAACACCATATATTTT. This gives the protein CASRGVRVPGNTIYF.

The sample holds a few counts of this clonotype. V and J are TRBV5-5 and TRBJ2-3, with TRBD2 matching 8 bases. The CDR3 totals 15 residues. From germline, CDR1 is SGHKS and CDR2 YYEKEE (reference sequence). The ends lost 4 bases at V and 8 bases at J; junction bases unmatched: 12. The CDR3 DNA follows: TGTGCCAGCAGCCCCCAGAGCGGGAGTTCGGGTACGCAGTATTTT. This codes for CASSPQSGSSGTQYF.

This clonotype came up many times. The chain's CDR3 is CASSYAGGTSGSYEQYF. The DNA of the CDR3 is TGTGCCAGCAGTTACGCAGGCGGGACTAGCGGTAGCTACGAGCAGTACTTC. The chain combines TRBV6-5 with TRBJ2-7, with 11 positions matching TRBD2. The CDR3 is made up of 17 amino acids. Germline-derived CDR1 and CDR2 are MNHEY and SVGAGI. J gave up 3 bases and V 2 bases, and 9 bases lay outside the gene matches.

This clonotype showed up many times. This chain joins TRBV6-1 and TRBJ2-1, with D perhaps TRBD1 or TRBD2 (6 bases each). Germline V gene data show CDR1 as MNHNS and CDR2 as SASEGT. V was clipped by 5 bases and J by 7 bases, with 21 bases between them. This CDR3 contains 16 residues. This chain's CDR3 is CASSTRLSRRGNEQFF. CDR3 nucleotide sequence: TGTGCCAGCAGTACCCGCCTGTCGCGGAGGGGGAATGAGCAGTTCTTC.

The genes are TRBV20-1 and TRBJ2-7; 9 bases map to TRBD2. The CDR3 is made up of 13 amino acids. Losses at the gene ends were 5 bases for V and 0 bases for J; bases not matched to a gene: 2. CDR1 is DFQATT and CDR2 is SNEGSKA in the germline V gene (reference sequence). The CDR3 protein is CSAAGGSSYEQYF. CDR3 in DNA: TGCAGTGCTGCGGGGGGGAGCTCCTACGAGCAGTACTTC.

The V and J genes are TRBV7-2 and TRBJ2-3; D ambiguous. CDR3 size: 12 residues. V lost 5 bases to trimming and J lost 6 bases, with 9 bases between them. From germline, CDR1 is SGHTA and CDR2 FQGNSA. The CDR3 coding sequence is TGTGCCAGCAGCGCCGACTGGGATACGCAGTATTTT. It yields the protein CASSADWDTQYF. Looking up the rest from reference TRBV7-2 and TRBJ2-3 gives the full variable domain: GAGVSQSPSNKVTEKGKDVELRCDPISGHTALYWYRQSLGQGLEFLIYFQGNSAPDKSGLPSDRFSAERTGGSVSTLTIQRTQQEDSAVYLCASSADWDTQYFGPGTRLTVL.

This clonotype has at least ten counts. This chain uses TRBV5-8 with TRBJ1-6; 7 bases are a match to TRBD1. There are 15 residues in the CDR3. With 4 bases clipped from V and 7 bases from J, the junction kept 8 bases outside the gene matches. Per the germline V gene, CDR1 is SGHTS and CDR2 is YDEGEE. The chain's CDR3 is CASSGLQGRNSPLHF. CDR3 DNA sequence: TGTGCCAGCAGCGGTTTACAGGGGCGCAATTCACCCCTCCACTTT.

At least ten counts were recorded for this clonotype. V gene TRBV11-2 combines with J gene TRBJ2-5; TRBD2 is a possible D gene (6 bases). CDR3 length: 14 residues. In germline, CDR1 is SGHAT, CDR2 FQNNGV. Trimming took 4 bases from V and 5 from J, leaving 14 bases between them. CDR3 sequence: CASSSSGVGETQYF. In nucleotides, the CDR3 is TGTGCCAGCAGCTCGTCGGGAGTTGGCGAGACCCAGTACTTC.

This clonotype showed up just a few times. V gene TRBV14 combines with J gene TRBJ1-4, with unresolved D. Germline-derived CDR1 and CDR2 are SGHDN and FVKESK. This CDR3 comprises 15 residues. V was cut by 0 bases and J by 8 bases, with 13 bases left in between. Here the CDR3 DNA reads TGTGCCAGCAGCCAAGATGGCTTAGAAGGAGAAAAACTGTTTTTT. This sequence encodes CASSQDGLEGEKLFF.

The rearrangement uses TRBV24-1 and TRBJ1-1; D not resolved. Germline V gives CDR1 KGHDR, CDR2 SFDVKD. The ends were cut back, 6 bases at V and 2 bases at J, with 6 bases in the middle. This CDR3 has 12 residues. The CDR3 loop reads CATSSGNTEAFF. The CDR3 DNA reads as TGTGCCACCAGTTCAGGAAACACTGAAGCTTTCTTT.

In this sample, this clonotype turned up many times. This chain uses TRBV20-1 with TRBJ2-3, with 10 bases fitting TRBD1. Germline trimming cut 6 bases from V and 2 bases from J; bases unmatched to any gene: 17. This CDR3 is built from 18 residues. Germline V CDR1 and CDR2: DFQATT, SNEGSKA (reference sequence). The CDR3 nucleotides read TGCAGTGCCCAGGGACAGGGGTTCAGGCTAGACAACACAGATACGCAGTATTTT. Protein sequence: CSAQGQGFRLDNTDTQYF.

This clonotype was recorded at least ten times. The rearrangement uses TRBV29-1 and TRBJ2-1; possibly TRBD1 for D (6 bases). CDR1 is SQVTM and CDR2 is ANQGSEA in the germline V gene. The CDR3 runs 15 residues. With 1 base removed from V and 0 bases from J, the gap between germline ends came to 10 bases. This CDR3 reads CSVEAGVSSYNEQFF. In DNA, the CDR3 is TGCAGCGTTGAAGCAGGGGTCAGCTCCTACAATGAGCAGTTCTTC.

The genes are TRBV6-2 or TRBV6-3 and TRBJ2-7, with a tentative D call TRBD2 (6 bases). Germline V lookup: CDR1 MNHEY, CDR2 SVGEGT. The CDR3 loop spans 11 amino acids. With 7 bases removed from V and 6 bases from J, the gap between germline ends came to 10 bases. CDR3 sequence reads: CASTMGGEQYF. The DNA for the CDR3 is TGTGCCAGCACCATGGGAGGCGAGCAGTACTTC.

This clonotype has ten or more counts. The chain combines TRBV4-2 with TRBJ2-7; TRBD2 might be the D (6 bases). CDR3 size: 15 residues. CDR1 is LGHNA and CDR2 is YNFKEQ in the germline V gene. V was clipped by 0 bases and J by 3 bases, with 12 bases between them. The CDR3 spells CASSQEPAGSYEQYF. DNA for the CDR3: TGTGCCAGCAGCCAAGAACCAGCCGGGAGCTACGAGCAGTACTTC.

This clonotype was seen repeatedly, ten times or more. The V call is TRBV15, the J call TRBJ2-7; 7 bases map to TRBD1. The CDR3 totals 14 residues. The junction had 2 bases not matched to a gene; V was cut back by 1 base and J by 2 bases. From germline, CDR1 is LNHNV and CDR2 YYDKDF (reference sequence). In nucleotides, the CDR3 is TGTGCCACCAGCAGAGCGGGACAGCCCTACGAGCAGTACTTC. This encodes CATSRAGQPYEQYF.

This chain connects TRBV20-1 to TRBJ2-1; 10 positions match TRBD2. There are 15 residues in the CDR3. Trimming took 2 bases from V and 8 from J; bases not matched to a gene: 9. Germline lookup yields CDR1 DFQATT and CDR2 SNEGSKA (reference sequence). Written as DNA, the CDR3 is TGCAGTGCTAGACCTCTAGCGGGAGACATCTATGAGCAGTTCTTC. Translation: CSARPLAGDIYEQFF.

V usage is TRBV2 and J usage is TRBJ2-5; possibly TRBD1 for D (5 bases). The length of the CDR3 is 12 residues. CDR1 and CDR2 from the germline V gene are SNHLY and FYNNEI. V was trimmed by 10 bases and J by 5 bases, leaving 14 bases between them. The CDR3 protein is CATHSGFETQYF. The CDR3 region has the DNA TGTGCCACCCATTCAGGGTTCGAGACCCAGTACTTC.

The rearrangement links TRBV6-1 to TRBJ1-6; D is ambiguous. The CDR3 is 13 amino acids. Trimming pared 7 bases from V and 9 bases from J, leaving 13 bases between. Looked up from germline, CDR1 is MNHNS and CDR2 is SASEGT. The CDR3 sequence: CASMVAGTSPLHF. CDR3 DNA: TGTGCCAGCATGGTCGCGGGTACTTCACCCCTCCACTTT.

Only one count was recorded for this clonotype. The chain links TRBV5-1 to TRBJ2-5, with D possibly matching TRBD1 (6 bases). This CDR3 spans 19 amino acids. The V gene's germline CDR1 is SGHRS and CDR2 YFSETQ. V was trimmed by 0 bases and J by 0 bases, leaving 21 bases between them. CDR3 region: CASSLAVGANPIYQETQYF. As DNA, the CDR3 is TGCGCCAGCAGCTTGGCCGTGGGGGCCAACCCGATATACCAAGAGACCCAGTACTTC.

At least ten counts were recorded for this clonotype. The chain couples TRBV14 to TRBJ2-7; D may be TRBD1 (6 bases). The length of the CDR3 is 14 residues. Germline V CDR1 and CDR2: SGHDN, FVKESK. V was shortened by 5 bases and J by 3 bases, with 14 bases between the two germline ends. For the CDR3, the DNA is TGTGCCAGCAGCAGCACAGGGTTCCGCTACGAGCAGTACTTC. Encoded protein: CASSSTGFRYEQYF. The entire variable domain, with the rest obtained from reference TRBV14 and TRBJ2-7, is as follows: EAGVTQFPSHSVIEKGQTVTLRCDPISGHDNLYWYRRVMGKEIKFLLHFVKESKQDESGMPNNRFLAERTGGTYSTLKVQPAELEDSGVYFCASSSTGFRYEQYFGPGTRLTVT.

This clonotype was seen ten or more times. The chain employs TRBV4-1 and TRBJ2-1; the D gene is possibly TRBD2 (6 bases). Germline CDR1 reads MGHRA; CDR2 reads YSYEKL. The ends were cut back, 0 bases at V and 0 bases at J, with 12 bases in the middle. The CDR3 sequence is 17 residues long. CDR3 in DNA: TGCGCCAGCAGCCAAGACCATCCGGGACTCTCCTACAATGAGCAGTTCTTC. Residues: CASSQDHPGLSYNEQFF.

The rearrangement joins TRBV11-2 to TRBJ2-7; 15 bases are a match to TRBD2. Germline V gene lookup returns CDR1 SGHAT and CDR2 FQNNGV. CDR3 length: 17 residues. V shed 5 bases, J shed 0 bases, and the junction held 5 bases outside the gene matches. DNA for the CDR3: TGTGCCAGCAGCCCGGGACTAGCGGGAGGATTCTCCTACGAGCAGTACTTC. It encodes CASSPGLAGGFSYEQYF.

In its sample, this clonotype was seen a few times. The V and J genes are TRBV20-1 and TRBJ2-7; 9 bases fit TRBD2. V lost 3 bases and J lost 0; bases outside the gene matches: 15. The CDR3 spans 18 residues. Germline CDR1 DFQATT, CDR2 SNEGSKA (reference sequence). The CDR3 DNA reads TGCAGTGCTAGTTCCCGCCTAGCGGGAATGCATATCTCCTACGAGCAGTACTTC. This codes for CSASSRLAGMHISYEQYF.